This T cell receptor beta chain was obtained from a study of shared clonotypes between healthy human individuals. Study-level background: A few men and a couple of women, aged 18 to 49, were donors.

TCRdb's copy holds only in-frame clones and misses some; the assay was immunoSEQ multiplex PCR. The data hold around 2.1 million clones, with approximately 96% observed a single time. The CDR3 is 16 residues long. Germline lookup yields CDR1 SSHAT and CDR2 FNYEAQ (reference sequence). Partitioning of CD4+ cells yielded a CD45RA+ naive subset and a CD45RA-negative memory subset. A single count supports this clone. The junction does not match germline at one end; this may be a read error. V gene TRBV7-7 combines with J gene TRBJ2-2; D possibly uses TRBD1 or TRBD2 (5 bases each). The sequence came from a young man in good health. The material sequenced was naive CD4+ T cells sorted from blood. Subset in this sample: CD45RA+ positively selected. The CDR3 DNA reads as TGTGCTAGCAGCTTCAGGCTGGGGGCGAACACCGGGGAGCTGTTTTTT. This sequence encodes CASSFRLGANTGELFF. Filled out from reference TRBV7-7 and TRBJ2-2, the complete variable domain reads GAGVSQSPRYKVTKRGQDVTLRCDPISSHATLYWYQQALGQGPEFLTYFNYEAQPDKSGLPSDRFSAERPEGSISTLTIQRTEQRDSAMYRCASSFRLGANTGELFFGEGSRLTVL.